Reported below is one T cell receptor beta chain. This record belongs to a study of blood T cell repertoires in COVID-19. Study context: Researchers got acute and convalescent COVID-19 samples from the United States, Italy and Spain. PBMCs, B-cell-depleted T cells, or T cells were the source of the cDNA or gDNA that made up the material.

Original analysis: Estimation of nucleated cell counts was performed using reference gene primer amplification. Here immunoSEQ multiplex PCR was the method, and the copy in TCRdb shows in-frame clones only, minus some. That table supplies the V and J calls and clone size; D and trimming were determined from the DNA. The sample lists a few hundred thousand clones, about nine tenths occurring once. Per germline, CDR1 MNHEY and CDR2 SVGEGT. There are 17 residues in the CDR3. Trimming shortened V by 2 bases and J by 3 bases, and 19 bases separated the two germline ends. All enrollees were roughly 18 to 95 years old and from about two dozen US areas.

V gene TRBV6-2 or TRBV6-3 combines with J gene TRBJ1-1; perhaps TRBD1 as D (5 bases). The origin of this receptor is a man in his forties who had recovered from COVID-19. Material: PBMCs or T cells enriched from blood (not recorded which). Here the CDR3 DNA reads TGTGCCAGCAGTTACCCAAGGGGCGCAGGGTGGGACACTGAAGCTTTCTTT. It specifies CASSYPRGAGWDTEAFF.